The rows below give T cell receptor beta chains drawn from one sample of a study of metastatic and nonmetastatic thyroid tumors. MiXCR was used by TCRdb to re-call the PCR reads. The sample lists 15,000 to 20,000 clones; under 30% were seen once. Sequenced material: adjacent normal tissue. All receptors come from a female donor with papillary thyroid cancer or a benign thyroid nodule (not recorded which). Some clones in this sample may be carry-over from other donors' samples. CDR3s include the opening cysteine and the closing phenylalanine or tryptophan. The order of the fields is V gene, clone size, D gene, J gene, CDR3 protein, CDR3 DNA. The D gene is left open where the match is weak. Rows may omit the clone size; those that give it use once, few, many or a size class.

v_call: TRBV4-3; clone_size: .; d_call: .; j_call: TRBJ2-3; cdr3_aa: CASSQYRGLDTQYF; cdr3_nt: TGCGCCAGCAGCCAATATAGGGGATTGGATACGCAGTATTTT
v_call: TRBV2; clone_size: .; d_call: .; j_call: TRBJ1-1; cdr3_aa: CASTKRRDPSHTEAFF; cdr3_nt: TGTGCCAGCACCAAAAGAAGGGACCCATCTCACACTGAAGCTTTCTTT
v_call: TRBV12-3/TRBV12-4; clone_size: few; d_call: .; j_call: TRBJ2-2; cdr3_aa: CASSLRGWDTRELFF; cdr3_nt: TGTGCCAGCAGTTTACGGGGTTGGGACACCAGGGAGCTGTTTTTT
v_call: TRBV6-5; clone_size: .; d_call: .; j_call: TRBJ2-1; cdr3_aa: CASSYGLRGARKAHEQFF; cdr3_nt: TGTGCCAGCAGTTACGGTTTAAGGGGCGCGAGAAAAGCTCATGAGCAGTTCTTC
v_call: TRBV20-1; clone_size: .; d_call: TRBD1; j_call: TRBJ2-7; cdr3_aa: CSAWRDRGQEQYF; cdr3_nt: TGCAGTGCTTGGCGGGACAGGGGGCAGGAGCAGTACTTC
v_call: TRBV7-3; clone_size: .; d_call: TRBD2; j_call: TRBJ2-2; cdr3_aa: CASSPSGRTAGELFF; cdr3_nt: TGTGCCAGCAGCCCTAGCGGGAGGACGGCCGGGGAGCTGTTTTTT
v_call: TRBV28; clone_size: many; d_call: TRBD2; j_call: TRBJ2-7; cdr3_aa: CASRPPGLAAGYEQYF; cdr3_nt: TGTGCCAGCAGGCCACCGGGACTAGCAGCCGGCTACGAGCAGTACTTC
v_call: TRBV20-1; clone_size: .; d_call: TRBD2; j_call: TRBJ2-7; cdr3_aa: CSAHHGRGEQYF; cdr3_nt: TGCAGTGCTCATCATGGGAGGGGCGAGCAGTACTTC
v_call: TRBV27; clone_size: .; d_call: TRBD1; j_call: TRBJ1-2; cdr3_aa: CASRTQGDNYGYTF; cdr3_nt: TGTGCCAGCAGGACGCAGGGGGATAACTATGGCTACACCTTC
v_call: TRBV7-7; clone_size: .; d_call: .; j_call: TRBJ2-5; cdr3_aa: CASSFGGGSKSPRYF; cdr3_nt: .
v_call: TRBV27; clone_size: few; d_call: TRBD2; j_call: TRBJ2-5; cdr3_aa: CASSLYPSGLAGVALSQETQYF; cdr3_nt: TGTGCCAGCAGTTTATACCCCTCGGGACTAGCGGGAGTGGCCCTTTCTCAAGAGACCCAGTACTTC
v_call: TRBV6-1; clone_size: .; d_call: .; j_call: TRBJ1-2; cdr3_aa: CASRPGTLYGYTF; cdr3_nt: TGTGCCAGCAGACCCGGGACCTTGTATGGCTACACCTTC
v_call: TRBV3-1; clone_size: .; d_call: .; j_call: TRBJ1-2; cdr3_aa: CASSHGTGGHYGYTF; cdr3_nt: TGTGCCAGCAGCCACGGAACGGGGGGGCACTATGGCTACACCTTC
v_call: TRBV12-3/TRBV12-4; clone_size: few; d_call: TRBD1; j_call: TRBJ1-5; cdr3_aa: CASSPGTGLNQPQHF; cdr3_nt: TGTGCCAGCAGTCCTGGGACAGGGCTTAATCAGCCCCAGCATTTT
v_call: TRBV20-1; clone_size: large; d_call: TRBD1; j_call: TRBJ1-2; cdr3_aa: CSARTGGDYGYTF; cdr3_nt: TGCAGTGCTCGGACAGGGGGCGACTATGGCTACACCTTC
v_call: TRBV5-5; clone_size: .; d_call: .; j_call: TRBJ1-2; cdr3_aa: CASSLGALSNYGYTF; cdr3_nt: TGTGCCAGCAGCTTGGGGGCCTTGTCTAACTATGGCTACACCTTC
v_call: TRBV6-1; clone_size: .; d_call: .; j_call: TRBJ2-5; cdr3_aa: CASTRSSHQETQYF; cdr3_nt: TGTGCCAGCACCAGGAGTTCGCACCAAGAGACCCAGTACTTC